This T cell receptor (beta chain) was identified during a study of blood T cells in healthy people across ages. The CDR3 is 13 residues long. Germline CDR1 is DFQATT and CDR2 is SNEGSKA (reference sequence). Trimming pared 3 bases from V and 5 bases from J, leaving 11 bases between. Alongside a J-beta primer mix, a sample-barcoded 5' primer served in a second PCR lasting about 6 to 12 cycles. TCRdb re-analysed the 5' RACE reads in MiXCR, keeping a single row per CDR3 protein. The sample shows 600,000 or so distinct CDR3 sequences, roughly 21% of them seen only once. The table lists this clonotype with a few counts. Its antigen is still unknown. Study-wide findings and caveats: Long-lived donors carried more naive CD4+ cells and greater diversity than aged donors. Naive and antigen-experienced cells were not separated, limiting conclusive comparison.

The V gene is TRBV20-1, the J gene TRBJ2-1; possible D gene TRBD1, 5 bases. The sequence was collected from a man between 65 and 79 years old in good health. Sequenced: blood. CDR3 region: CSARAGFDNEQFF. The DNA for the CDR3 is TGCAGTGCTAGGGCAGGGTTCGACAATGAGCAGTTCTTC.